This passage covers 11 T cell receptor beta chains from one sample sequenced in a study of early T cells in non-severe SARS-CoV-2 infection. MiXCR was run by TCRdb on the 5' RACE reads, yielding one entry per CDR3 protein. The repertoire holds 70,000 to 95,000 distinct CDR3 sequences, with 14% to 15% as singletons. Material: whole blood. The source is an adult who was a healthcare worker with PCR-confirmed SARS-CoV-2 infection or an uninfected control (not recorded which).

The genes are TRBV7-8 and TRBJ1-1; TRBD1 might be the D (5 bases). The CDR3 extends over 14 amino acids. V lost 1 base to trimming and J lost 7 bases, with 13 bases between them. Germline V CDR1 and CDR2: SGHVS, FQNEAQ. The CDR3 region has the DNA TGTGCCAGCAGCTTAGAACGACAGTCTCTTGAAGCTTTCTTT. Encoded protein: CASSLERQSLEAFF.

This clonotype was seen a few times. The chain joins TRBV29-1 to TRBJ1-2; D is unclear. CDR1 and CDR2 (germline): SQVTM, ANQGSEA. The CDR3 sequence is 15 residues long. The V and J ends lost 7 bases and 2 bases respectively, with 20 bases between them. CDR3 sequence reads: CSAYGLLDWNYGYTF. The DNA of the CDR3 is TGCAGCGCCTACGGGTTGTTGGACTGGAACTATGGCTACACCTTC. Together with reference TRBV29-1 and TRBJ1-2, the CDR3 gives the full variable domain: SAVISQKPSRDICQRGTSLTIQCQVDSQVTMMFWYRQQPGQSLTLIATANQGSEATYESGFVIDKFPISRPNLTFSTLTVSNMSPEDSSIYLCSAYGLLDWNYGYTFGSGTRLTVV.

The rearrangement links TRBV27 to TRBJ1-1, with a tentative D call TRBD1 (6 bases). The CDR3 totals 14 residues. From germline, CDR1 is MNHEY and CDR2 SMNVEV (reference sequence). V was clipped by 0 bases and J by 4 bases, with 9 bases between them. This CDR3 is CASSLSRGTTEAFF. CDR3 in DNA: TGTGCCAGCAGTTTATCGAGGGGGACCACTGAAGCTTTCTTT.

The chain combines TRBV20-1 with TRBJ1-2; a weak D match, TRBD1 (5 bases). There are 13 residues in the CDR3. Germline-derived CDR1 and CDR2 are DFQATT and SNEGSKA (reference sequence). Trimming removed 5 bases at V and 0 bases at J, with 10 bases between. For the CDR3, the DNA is TGCAGTGCTGGCAGGGAAGCTAACTATGGCTACACCTTC. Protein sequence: CSAGREANYGYTF.

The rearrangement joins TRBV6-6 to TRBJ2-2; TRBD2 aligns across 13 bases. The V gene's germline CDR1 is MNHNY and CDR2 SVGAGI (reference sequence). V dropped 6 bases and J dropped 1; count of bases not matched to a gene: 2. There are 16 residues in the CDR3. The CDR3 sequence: CASRRLAGGNTGELFF. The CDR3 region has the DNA TGTGCCAGCAGAAGACTAGCGGGGGGGAACACCGGGGAGCTGTTTTTT.

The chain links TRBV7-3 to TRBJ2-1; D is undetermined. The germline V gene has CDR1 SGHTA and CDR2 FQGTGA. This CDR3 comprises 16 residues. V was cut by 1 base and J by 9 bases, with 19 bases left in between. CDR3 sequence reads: CASSLSVTPAVGEQFF. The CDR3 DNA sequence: TGTGCCAGCAGCTTAAGTGTGACCCCGGCGGTAGGTGAGCAGTTCTTC.

The CDR3 loop reads CASSGSKDYGYTF. The CDR3 coding sequence is TGCGCCAGCAGCGGAAGCAAGGATTATGGCTACACCTTC. V gene TRBV4-1 combines with J gene TRBJ1-2; D not certain. Germline V gene sequence: CDR1 MGHRA, CDR2 YSYEKL. The CDR3 spans 13 residues. V lost 5 bases, J lost 5 bases, and 12 bases lay in between.

CDR3: CASSYTMAGNQPQHF. The CDR3 DNA sequence: TGTGCCAGCAGCTACACTATGGCAGGCAATCAGCCCCAGCATTTT. The chain has TRBV5-6 and TRBJ1-5; no definite D call. CDR1 and CDR2 (germline): SGHDT, YYEEEE. V was pared by 3 bases and J by 2 bases, with 12 bases between. This CDR3 comprises 15 residues. Full variable domain (missing parts from reference TRBV5-6 and TRBJ1-5): DAGVTQSPTHLIKTRGQQVTLRCSPKSGHDTVSWYQQALGQGPQFIFQYYEEEERQRGNFPDRFSGHQFPNYSSELNVNALLLGDSALYLCASSYTMAGNQPQHFGDGTRLSIL.

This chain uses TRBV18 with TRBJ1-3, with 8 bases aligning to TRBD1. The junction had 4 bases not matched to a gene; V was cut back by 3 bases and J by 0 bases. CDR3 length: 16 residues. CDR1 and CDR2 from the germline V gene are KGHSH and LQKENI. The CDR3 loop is CASSPQGASSGNTIYF. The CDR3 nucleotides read TGTGCCAGCTCACCGCAGGGGGCCTCCTCTGGAAACACCATATATTTT. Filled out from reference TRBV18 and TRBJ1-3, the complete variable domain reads NAGVMQNPRHLVRRRGQEARLRCSPMKGHSHVYWYRQLPEEGLKFMVYLQKENIIDESGMPKERFSAEFPKEGPSILRIQQVVRGDSAAYFCASSPQGASSGNTIYFGEGSWLTVV.

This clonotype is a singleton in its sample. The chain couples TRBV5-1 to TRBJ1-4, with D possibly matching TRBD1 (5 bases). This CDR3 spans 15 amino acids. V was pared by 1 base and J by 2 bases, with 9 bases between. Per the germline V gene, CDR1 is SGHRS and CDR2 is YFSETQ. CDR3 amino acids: CASSLKGLTNEKLFF. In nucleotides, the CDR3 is TGCGCCAGCAGCTTGAAGGGGCTTACTAATGAAAAACTGTTTTTT.

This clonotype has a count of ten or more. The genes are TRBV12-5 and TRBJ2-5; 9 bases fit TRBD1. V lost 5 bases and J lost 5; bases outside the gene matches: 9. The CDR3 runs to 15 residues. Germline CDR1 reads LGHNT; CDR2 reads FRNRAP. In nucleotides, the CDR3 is TGTGCTAGTGGTCTCCGAATACAGGGGGCTGAGACCCAGTACTTC. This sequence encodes CASGLRIQGAETQYF.